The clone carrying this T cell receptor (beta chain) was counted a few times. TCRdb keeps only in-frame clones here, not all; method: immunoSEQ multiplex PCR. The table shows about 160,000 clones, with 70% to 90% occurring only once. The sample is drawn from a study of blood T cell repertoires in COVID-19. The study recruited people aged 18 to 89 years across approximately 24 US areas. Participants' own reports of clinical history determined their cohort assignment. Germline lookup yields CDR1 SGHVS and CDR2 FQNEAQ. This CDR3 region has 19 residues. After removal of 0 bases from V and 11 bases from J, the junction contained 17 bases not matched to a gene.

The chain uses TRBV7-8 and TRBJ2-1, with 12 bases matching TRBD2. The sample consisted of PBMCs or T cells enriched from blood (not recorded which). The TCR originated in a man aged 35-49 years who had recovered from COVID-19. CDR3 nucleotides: TGTGCCAGCAGCTTAGCGAGGTCGTCTAGCGGGGGGGTGGAGGGTAAGCAGTTCTTC. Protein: CASSLARSSSGGVEGKQFF.